The 26 T cell receptor beta chains reported below all come from one sample, sequenced in a study of T cell repertoires in cytomegalovirus infection (dated by TCRdb to 2018 to 2020). No antigen has been identified for these receptors. In light of the paper, this sample's treatment or condition label describes: in vitro stimulation with specific CMV peptide epitopes to enrich CMV-specific T cells. Instrument on record: Illumina HiSeq 1500. TCRdb reprocessed the public reads (quality trimming at Q25 with fastp, clone calling with MiXCR) and kept in-frame beta chains. Rows merge per CDR3 protein into single entries with the most common DNA and genes. This sample lists roughly 990,000 distinct CDR3 sequences; approximately 32% were detected once. In total, the top ten clones hold around an eighth of the sample. The sequencing used cultured CD8+ T cells from PBMCs, collected from culture after CMV antigen stimulation. The receptor source for this set is a human donor in good health (CMV status not recorded). Some clones in this sample may be carry-over from other donors' samples.

V and J are TRBV9 and TRBJ1-2; the D gene is possibly TRBD1 (5 bases). Deletions cut 3 bases from V and 4 bases from J, with 10 bases between. Germline V gene data show CDR1 as SGDLS and CDR2 as YYNGEE. This CDR3 region has 13 residues. The CDR3 DNA reads as TGTGCCAGCAGCGGACAGATTATCTATGGCTACACCTTC. Amino acids: CASSGQIIYGYTF.

This rearrangement joins TRBV10-3 to TRBJ1-3; TRBD1 matches at 7 bases. J was trimmed by 2 bases and V by 6 bases; bases with no gene match: 4. The CDR3 length is 14 residues. The germline CDR1 and CDR2 sequences are ENHRY and SYGVKD. Written as DNA, the CDR3 is TGTGCCATCAGGACAGGGACGACTGGAAACACCATATATTTT. Translating it yields CAIRTGTTGNTIYF.

This rearrangement joins TRBV29-1 to TRBJ1-2; TRBD1 matches 7 bases. CDR3 length equals 15 residues. Germline V gene data show CDR1 as SQVTM and CDR2 as ANQGSEA. V was clipped by 1 base and J by 6 bases; unmatched bases: 11. The CDR3 DNA follows: TGCAGCGTTGAAGCGGAGAACAGGGGCGCCGATGGCTACACCTTC. This translates into CSVEAENRGADGYTF.

This rearrangement joins TRBV15 to TRBJ2-1; 13 nucleotides agree with TRBD2. The germline V gene has CDR1 LNHNV and CDR2 YYDKDF (reference sequence). V lost 3 bases and J lost 10; bases outside the gene matches: 9. The CDR3 extends over 16 amino acids. The CDR3: CATSSPQLAGGNEQFF. As DNA, the CDR3 is TGTGCCACCAGCAGCCCGCAACTAGCGGGGGGGAACGAGCAGTTCTTC.

This sequence joins TRBV4-3 and TRBJ1-2, with unresolved D. V lost 3 bases, J lost 4 bases, and 9 bases lay in between. The CDR3 totals 13 residues. Germline values: CDR1 LGHNA, CDR2 YSLEER. Written as DNA, the CDR3 is TGCGCCAGCAGCCAGACCCTGGGCTATGGCTACACCTTC. Amino acids: CASSQTLGYGYTF.

There are a few counts of this clonotype. The chain links TRBV7-8 to TRBJ2-7; D is uncertain. The CDR3 sequence is 16 residues long. The V gene's germline CDR1 is SGHVS and CDR2 FQNEAQ. The germline V and J ends were trimmed by 1 base and 2 bases, with 15 bases remaining between them. DNA for the CDR3: TGTGCCAGCAGCTTAGGTGGGGATTCGATACCCTACGAGCAGTACGTC. Its protein product is CASSLGGDSIPYEQYV.

The chain combines TRBV4-1 with TRBJ2-7; TRBD2 matches at 8 bases. Germline CDR1 and CDR2: MGHRA and YSYEKL. This CDR3 comprises 18 residues. Trimming removed 3 bases from V and 3 bases from J; junction bases left unmatched: 16. CDR3 region: CASSQTPMGVGGDYEQYF. The DNA for the CDR3 is TGCGCCAGCAGCCAGACTCCGATGGGGGTCGGGGGGGACTACGAGCAGTACTTC.

This clonotype was counted a few times. The genes are TRBV6-2 or TRBV6-3 and TRBJ2-1; 8 bases agree with TRBD2. The J segment lost 9 bases and the V segment lost 10 bases, leaving 8 bases of the junction unmatched. This CDR3 region has 12 residues. The germline V gene encodes CDR1 MNHEY and CDR2 SVGEGT. In nucleotides, the CDR3 is TGTGCCACCCGGGGGGGCCGTATTGAGCAGTTCTTC. Protein sequence: CATRGGRIEQFF.

This sequence joins TRBV6-5 and TRBJ1-1; D unclear. Germline V gene data show CDR1 as MNHEY and CDR2 as SVGAGI. V was shortened by 1 base and J by 4 bases, with 13 bases between the two germline ends. The CDR3 runs to 15 residues. The DNA for the CDR3 is TGTGCCAGCAGTTACTTCGGGTTCCCGGGCACTGAAGCTTTCTTT. It specifies CASSYFGFPGTEAFF.

The chain is built from TRBV7-9 and TRBJ2-3; 8 bases map to TRBD2. Looked up from germline, CDR1 is SEHNR and CDR2 is FQNEAQ (reference sequence). CDR3 length: 16 amino acids. J was trimmed by 5 bases and V by 7 bases; bases with no gene match: 14. The DNA for the CDR3 is TGTGCCAGCACCTACGTAGCGGGGAACCCGGGAGATACGCAGTATTTT. Its protein is CASTYVAGNPGDTQYF.

This rearrangement joins TRBV28 to TRBJ2-5; possible D gene TRBD1, 6 bases. The germline V gene encodes CDR1 MDHEN and CDR2 SYDVKM. Trimming left V 2 bases short and J 0 bases short, with 19 bases between. There are 18 residues in the CDR3. This CDR3 reads CASSLPPLGAPDQETQYF. The CDR3 nucleotides are TGTGCCAGCAGTTTACCACCCTTGGGGGCCCCAGACCAAGAGACCCAGTACTTC.

The chain uses TRBV29-1 and TRBJ2-2; TRBD2 might be the D (6 bases). V gave up 2 bases and J gave up 7 bases, with 26 bases separating them. Germline V gives CDR1 SQVTM, CDR2 ANQGSEA. The CDR3 sequence is 18 residues long. CDR3 coding DNA: TGCAGCGTTGAATCGGGGTCTCGGCGCGGGAACATCGGCGGGGAGCTGTTTTTT. Translation gives CSVESGSRRGNIGGELFF.

This clonotype was counted only a few times. The CDR3 DNA is TGTGCCAGCAGGCCTCGTGGGAAACTGAACACTGAAGCTTTCTTT. As protein: CASRPRGKLNTEAFF. The chain combines TRBV6-6 with TRBJ1-1; D unclear. CDR3 size: 15 residues. Looked up from germline, CDR1 is MNHNY and CDR2 is SVGAGI (reference sequence). Trimming removed 6 bases at V and 0 bases at J, with 14 bases between.

The chain recombines TRBV7-8 with TRBJ2-7, with D possibly matching TRBD2 (6 bases). V was pared by 6 bases and J by 0 bases, with 12 bases between. This CDR3 region has 14 residues. Germline CDR1 is SGHVS and CDR2 is FQNEAQ. The CDR3 DNA follows: TGTGCCAGCAGTCCTCCGACTAGCTCCTACGAGCAGTACTTC. This gives the protein CASSPPTSSYEQYF. Looking up the rest from reference TRBV7-8 and TRBJ2-7 gives the full variable domain: GAGVSQSPRYKVAKRGQDVALRCDPISGHVSLFWYQQALGQGPEFLTYFQNEAQLDKSGLPSDRFFAERPEGSVSTLKIQRTQQEDSAVYLCASSPPTSSYEQYFGPGTRLTVT.

This clonotype was seen repeatedly, ten times or more. The chain is built from TRBV7-2 and TRBJ2-7; TRBD2 agrees at 11 bases. The V gene's germline CDR1 is SGHTA and CDR2 FQGNSA. The CDR3 extends over 15 amino acids. Trimming took 6 bases from V and 2 from J; bases not matched to a gene: 6. The CDR3 reads CASRSWTSGPYEQYF. The CDR3 nucleotides are TGTGCCAGCAGATCTTGGACTAGCGGGCCCTACGAGCAGTACTTC.

This clonotype was counted between two and nine times. V usage is TRBV2 and J usage is TRBJ2-1, with 10 nucleotides matching TRBD2. The CDR3 covers 15 residues. V was pared by 4 bases and J by 6 bases, with 6 bases of the junction left unmatched. Per the germline V gene, CDR1 is SNHLY and CDR2 is FYNNEI. The CDR3: CASSAAGGPSNEQFF. CDR3 coding DNA: TGTGCCAGCAGTGCAGCGGGGGGGCCAAGCAATGAGCAGTTCTTC.

CDR3 DNA: TGTGCCAGCTCACCATTTTCCGTCTACCAACCGGATAGCAATCAGCCCCAGCATTTT. The encoded protein is CASSPFSVYQPDSNQPQHF. The chain employs TRBV18 and TRBJ1-5; D remains unclear. Germline V gene sequence: CDR1 KGHSH, CDR2 LQKENI. V was clipped by 2 bases and J by 0 bases, with 20 bases between them. The CDR3 extends over 19 amino acids.

Comment on this clonotype: The germline gene is not matched at one end of the junction; a read error may be the cause. The rearrangement joins TRBV6-6 to TRBJ2-7; TRBD1 aligns across 7 bases. Germline V CDR1 and CDR2: MNHNY, SVGAGI (reference sequence). This CDR3 has 13 amino acids. The CDR3 sequence: CASSYSRTGLANF. The CDR3 DNA follows: TGTGCCAGCAGTTACTCCAGGACAGGCTTGGCGAACTTC.

This clonotype showed up just a few times. The chain recombines TRBV6-1 with TRBJ1-1; the D is unclear. CDR1 is MNHNS, CDR2 SASEGT, per germline. Trimming left V 7 bases short and J 3 bases short, with 15 bases between. The CDR3 loop spans 14 amino acids. The CDR3 spells CASTLTPLDTEAFF. The DNA for the CDR3 is TGTGCCAGCACCCTCACCCCGTTGGACACTGAAGCTTTCTTT.

The chain employs TRBV5-4 and TRBJ2-3, with D perhaps matching TRBD1 or TRBD2 (5 bases each). The germline V gene has CDR1 SGHNT and CDR2 YYREEE (reference sequence). CDR3 size: 16 residues. V was pared by 4 bases and J by 2 bases, with 17 bases between. Here the CDR3 reads CASSLGTSILTDTQYF. CDR3 coding DNA: TGTGCCAGCAGCCTTGGGACCAGCATTCTCACAGATACGCAGTATTTT.

This clonotype was recorded a few times. The chain links TRBV6-5 to TRBJ2-1; D tentatively reads TRBD1 or TRBD2 (5 bases each). Between the trimmed V and J ends, which lost 0 bases and 2 bases, there was a span of 11 bases. This CDR3 spans 16 amino acids. Germline loops: CDR1 MNHEY, CDR2 SVGAGI. DNA for the CDR3: TGTGCCAGCAGTTACTCAGGGGCGGGTGCCTACAATGAGCAGTTCTTC. Translation: CASSYSGAGAYNEQFF.

Ten or more counts support this clonotype. The genes are TRBV7-8 and TRBJ2-2; perhaps TRBD1 as D (5 bases). Germline V gene lookup returns CDR1 SGHVS and CDR2 FQNEAQ. The length of the CDR3 is 16 residues. V was shortened by 5 bases and J by 4 bases, with 17 bases between the two germline ends. CDR3 loop: CASSNPFGAATGELFF. In DNA, the CDR3 is TGTGCCAGCAGCAATCCATTTGGGGCGGCCACCGGGGAGCTGTTTTTT.

This clonotype has only a few counts. The V gene is TRBV5-4, the J gene TRBJ2-1; no clear D. V was clipped by 0 bases and J by 8 bases, with 21 bases between them. This CDR3 has 17 residues. Germline CDR1 is SGHNT and CDR2 is YYREEE (reference sequence). The CDR3 DNA reads as TGTGCCAGCAGCTTGGACCCTACAGACGTATATTACGATGAGCAGTTCTTC. Encoded protein: CASSLDPTDVYYDEQFF.

V is TRBV6-4 and J is TRBJ2-6; D unclear. Germline V gene lookup returns CDR1 MRHNA and CDR2 SNTAGT. V lost 4 bases, J lost 2 bases, and 3 bases lay in between. CDR3 size: 13 residues. CDR3 coding DNA: TGTGCCAGCAGTGCAACTGGGGCCAACGTCCTGACTTTC. This codes for CASSATGANVLTF.

The sample holds a few counts of this clonotype. The V call is TRBV2, the J call TRBJ1-5; 8 bases map to TRBD1. In germline, CDR1 is SNHLY, CDR2 FYNNEI. V lost 3 bases, J lost 3 bases, and 1 base stayed unmatched. The CDR3 spans 14 residues. CDR3 sequence reads: CASSETGDNQPQHF. The CDR3 DNA reads as TGTGCCAGCAGTGAGACAGGGGACAATCAGCCCCAGCATTTT.

This sequence joins TRBV28 and TRBJ2-3, with 10 bases identical to TRBD2. The CDR3 extends over 15 amino acids. The germline V gene encodes CDR1 MDHEN and CDR2 SYDVKM. Unmatched junction bases numbered 6, after V lost 8 bases and J lost 1 base. The CDR3 sequence: CASDPAGGGTDTQYF. Written as DNA, the CDR3 is TGTGCCAGCGATCCAGCGGGGGGGGGCACAGATACGCAGTATTTT.